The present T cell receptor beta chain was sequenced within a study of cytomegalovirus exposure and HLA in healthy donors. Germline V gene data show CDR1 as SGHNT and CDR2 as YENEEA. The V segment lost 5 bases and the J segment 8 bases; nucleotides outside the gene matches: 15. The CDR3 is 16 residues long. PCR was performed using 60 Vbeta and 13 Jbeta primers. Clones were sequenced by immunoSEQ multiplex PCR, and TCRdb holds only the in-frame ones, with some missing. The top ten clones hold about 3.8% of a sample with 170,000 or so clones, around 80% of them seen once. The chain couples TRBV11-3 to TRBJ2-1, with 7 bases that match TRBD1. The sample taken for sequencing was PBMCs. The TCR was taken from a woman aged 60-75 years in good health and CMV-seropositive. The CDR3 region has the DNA TGTGCCAGCAGCCCCAGGGACAGTGCCAGTGGGGATGAGCAGTTCTTC. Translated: CASSPRDSASGDEQFF.